Reported below is one T cell receptor beta chain. This CDR3 has 16 residues. V lost 5 bases, J lost 0 bases, and 14 bases lay in between. Germline CDR1 SGHNT, CDR2 YENEEA. The sample originates from a study of OX40 agonist ivuxolimab in advanced cancers. Some clones are missing from TCRdb's copy, which holds only in-frame ones; the method was immunoSEQ multiplex PCR. The sample carries tens of thousands of clones, 84% recorded once. V gene TRBV11-3 combines with J gene TRBJ2-1, with D unclear. Sample: CD4+ or CD8+ T cells sorted from blood, taken in a trial of the OX40 agonist ivuxolimab. This TCR came from an adult with an advanced solid tumor such as melanoma, head and neck, liver or kidney cancer. In DNA form, the CDR3 reads TGTGCCAGCAGCCCGACGGACGGAAGCTCCTACAATGAGCAGTTCTTC. The encoded protein is CASSPTDGSSYNEQFF.